The clone carrying this T cell receptor beta chain was recorded once. Trimming removed 0 bases at V and 10 bases at J, with 13 bases between. CDR1 and CDR2 from the germline V gene are MNHEY and SMNVEV (reference sequence). The CDR3 is made up of 15 amino acids. The data were obtained in a study of blood T cell repertoires in COVID-19. Study summary: PBMCs, B-cell-depleted T cells, or T cells were the source of the cDNA or gDNA that made up the material.

Original processing notes: Cell counts per sample came from amplifying reference gene primers. Only in-frame clones appear in the TCRdb table, and some are missing; sequencing was by immunoSEQ multiplex PCR. Clonal size and the V and J genes are those of that table, whereas D and trimming came from the DNA. This table has 140,000 to 150,000 clones, roughly 90% appearing once. The receptor was derived from a man between 65 and 79 years old with acute or convalescent COVID-19. The sequenced sample consisted of peripheral blood. V usage is TRBV27 and J usage is TRBJ1-6; TRBD1 might be the D (6 bases). CDR3 nucleotides: TGTGCCAGCAGTTTATCTAACAGGGAGGGCTCACCCCTCCACTTT. It specifies CASSLSNREGSPLHF.